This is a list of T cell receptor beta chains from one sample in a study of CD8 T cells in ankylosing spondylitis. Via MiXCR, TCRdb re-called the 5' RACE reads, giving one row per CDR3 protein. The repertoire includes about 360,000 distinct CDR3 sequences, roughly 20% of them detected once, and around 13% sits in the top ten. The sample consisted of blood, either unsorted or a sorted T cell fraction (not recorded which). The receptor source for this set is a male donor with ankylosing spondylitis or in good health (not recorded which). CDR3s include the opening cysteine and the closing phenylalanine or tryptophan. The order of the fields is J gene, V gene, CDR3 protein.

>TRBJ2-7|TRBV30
CAWSDPPGSTYEQYF
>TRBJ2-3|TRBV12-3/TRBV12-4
CASSASGTDTQYF
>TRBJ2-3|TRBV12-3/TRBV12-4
CASTSLVLDTQYF
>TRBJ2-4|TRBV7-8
CASSSWDLEKNIQYF
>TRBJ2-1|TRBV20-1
CSARVLKPLAGVGNEQFF
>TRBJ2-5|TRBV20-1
CSAGRWTGGATETQYF
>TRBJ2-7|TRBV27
CASSFRGADEQYF
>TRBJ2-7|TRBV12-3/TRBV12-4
CASSSGSGDSYEQYF
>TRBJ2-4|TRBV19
CASSSLVSENIQYF
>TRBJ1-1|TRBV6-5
CASSYRDTEAFF
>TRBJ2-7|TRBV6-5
CASSYPRDSIYEQYF
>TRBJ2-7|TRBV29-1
CSVQGMESSYEQYF
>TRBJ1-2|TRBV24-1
CARFYGYTF
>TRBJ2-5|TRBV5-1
CATRLAGEETQYF
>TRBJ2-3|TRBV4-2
CASSHASQRAQYF
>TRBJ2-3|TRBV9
CASSVDVDTQYF
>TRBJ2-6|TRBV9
CASSVDRVYGGANVLTF
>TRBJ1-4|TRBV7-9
CASSPRGEGEKLFF
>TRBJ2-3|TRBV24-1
CATSALQGANTDTQYF
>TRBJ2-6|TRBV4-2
CASSQVYSISGANVLTF
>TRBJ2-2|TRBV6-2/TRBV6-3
CASSYMVGELFF
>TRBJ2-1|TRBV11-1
CASSRGTSVSGGEQFF
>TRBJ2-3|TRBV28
CASSSDRGRENTQYF
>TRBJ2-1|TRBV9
CASSVAGTMGNEQFF
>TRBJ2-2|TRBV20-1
CSARGFYTGELFF
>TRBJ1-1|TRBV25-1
CAEGGAFF
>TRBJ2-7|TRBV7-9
CASSLGGGSYEQYF
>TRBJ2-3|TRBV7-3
CASSLNGNSDTQYF
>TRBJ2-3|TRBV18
CASSRESADTQYF
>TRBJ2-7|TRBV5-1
CASSPRTGGTSGEQYF
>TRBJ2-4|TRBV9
CASSAETGGVSDIQYF
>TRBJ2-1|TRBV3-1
CASSQPWRQNYNEQFF
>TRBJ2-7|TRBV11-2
CASSLGPVSSVTYEQYF
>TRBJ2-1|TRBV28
CASSLRADYNEQFF
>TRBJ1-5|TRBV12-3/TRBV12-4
CASSEVVGPYSNQPQHF
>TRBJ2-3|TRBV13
CASSLVASGNFTDTQYF
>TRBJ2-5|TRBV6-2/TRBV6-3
CASSYPVPGSGETQYF
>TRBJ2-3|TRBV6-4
CASSDSTCTDTQYF
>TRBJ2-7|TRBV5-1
CASTPSGGSSYEQYF
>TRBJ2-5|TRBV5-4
CASSSRTSGGETQYF